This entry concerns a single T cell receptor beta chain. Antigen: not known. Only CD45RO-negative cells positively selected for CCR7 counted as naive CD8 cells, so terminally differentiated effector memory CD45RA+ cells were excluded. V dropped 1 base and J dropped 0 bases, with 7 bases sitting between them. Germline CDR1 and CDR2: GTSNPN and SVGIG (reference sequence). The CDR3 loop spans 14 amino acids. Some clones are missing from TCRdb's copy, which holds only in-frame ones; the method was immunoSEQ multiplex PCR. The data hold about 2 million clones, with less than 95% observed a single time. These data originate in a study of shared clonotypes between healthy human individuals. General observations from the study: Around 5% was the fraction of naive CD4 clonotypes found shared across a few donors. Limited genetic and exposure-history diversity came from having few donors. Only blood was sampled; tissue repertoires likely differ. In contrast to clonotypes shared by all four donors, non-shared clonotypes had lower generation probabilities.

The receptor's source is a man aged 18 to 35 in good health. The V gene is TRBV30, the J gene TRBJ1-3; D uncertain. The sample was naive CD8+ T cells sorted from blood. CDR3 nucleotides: TGTGCCTGGAGTGGTGTTAGCTCTGGAAACACCATATATTTT. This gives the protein CAWSGVSSGNTIYF.